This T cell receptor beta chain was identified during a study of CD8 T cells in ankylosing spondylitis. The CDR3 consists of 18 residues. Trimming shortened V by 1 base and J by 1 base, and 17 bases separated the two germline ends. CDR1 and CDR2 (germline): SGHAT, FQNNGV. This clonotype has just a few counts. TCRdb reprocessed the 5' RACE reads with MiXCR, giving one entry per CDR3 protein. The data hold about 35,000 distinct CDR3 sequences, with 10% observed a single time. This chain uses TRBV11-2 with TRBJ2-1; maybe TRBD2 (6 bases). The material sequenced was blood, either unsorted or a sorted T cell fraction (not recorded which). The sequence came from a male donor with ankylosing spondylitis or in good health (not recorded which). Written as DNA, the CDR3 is TGTGCCAGCAGCTTAGTTCCAAGCGGGTTCCTTTCCTACAATGAGCAGTTCTTC. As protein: CASSLVPSGFLSYNEQFF.